This TCR beta chain comes out of a study of blood T cell repertoires in COVID-19. Study details: The United States, Italy and Spain supplied acute and convalescent COVID-19 samples. The analysed material was cDNA or gDNA that came from T cells, B-cell-depleted T cells, or PBMCs.

CDR1 is SGHRS, CDR2 YFSETQ, per germline. There are 15 residues in the CDR3. Trimming took 4 bases from V and 4 from J, leaving 18 bases between them. Methods used by the authors: Scientists estimated how many nucleated cells there were by amplifying reference gene primers. TCRdb keeps only in-frame clones here, not all; method: immunoSEQ multiplex PCR. V and J calls plus clone size are reproduced from that table; the DNA served to infer D and trimming. The table includes almost 90,000 clones, 80% to 90% detected once. The chain uses TRBV5-1 and TRBJ2-7; maybe TRBD1 (6 bases). The TCR was taken from a man older than 75 with acute or convalescent COVID-19. The sequenced sample consisted of peripheral blood. CDR3 residues: CASSQDGGAGYEQYF. In DNA, the CDR3 is TGCGCCAGCAGCCAGGATGGGGGCGCGGGTTACGAGCAGTACTTC. The whole variable domain, remainder taken from reference TRBV5-1 and TRBJ2-7, is KAGVTQTPRYLIKTRGQQVTLSCSPISGHRSVSWYQQTPGQGLQFLFEYFSETQRNKGNFPGRFSGRQFSNSRSEMNVSTLELGDSALYLCASSQDGGAGYEQYFGPGTRLTVT.